Shown below are 3 T cell receptor beta chains from a single sample sequenced in a study of glioma-infiltrating T cells. TCR alpha and beta CDR3 regions were amplified from RNA using iRepertoire nested multiplex PCR. Via MiXCR, TCRdb re-called the multiplex PCR reads, giving one row per CDR3 protein. The sample consists of 150,000 to 200,000 distinct CDR3 sequences, 43% of them appearing once. The specimen was glioma tissue, nonneoplastic brain tissue, or PBMCs (not recorded which). The source of these receptors is a human donor with low-grade glioma or glioblastoma, undergoing nonglioma brain surgery, or in good health (not recorded which).

This clonotype was counted ten times or more. The chain has TRBV20-1 and TRBJ2-7, with no clear D. V dropped 4 bases and J dropped 0 bases, with 13 bases sitting between them. The CDR3 spans 14 residues. Germline CDR1 reads DFQATT; CDR2 reads SNEGSKA (reference sequence). The CDR3: CSATLDPSSYEQYF. The CDR3 DNA reads TGCAGTGCTACCCTCGATCCTAGCTCCTACGAGCAGTACTTC.

This clonotype has a handful of counts. The chain couples TRBV12-3 or TRBV12-4 to TRBJ1-5; perhaps TRBD1 as D (5 bases). The CDR3 length is 14 residues. Trimming stripped 5 bases from V and 4 bases from J, with 12 bases between. The DNA of the CDR3 is TGTGCCAGCAGTACAGACAGATTTAATCAGCCCCAGCATTTT. Its protein is CASSTDRFNQPQHF.

In regard to this clonotype: Given the absence of the conserved phenylalanine or tryptophan at the CDR3 end, a read error is likely. The CDR3 sequence is CASSLSKGRPQHL. In DNA form, the CDR3 reads TGTGCCAGCAGTTTATCAAAGGGTCGGCCCCAGCATCTT. V is TRBV27 and J is TRBJ1-5; D not certain. V was trimmed by 0 bases and J by 9 bases, leaving 9 bases between them. This CDR3 contains 13 residues. Germline values: CDR1 MNHEY, CDR2 SMNVEV (reference sequence).